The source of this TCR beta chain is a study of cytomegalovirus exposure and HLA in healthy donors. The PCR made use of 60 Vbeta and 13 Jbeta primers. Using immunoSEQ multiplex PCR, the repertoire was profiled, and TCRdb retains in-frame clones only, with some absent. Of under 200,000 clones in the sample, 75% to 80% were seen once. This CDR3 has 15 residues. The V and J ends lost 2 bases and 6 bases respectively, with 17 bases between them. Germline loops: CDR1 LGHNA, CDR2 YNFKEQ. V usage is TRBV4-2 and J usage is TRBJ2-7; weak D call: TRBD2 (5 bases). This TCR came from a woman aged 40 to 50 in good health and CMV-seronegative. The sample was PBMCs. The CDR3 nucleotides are TGTGCCAGCAGCCAACCTGGACTCGGGCCTCTCGAGCAGTACTTC. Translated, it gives CASSQPGLGPLEQYF.